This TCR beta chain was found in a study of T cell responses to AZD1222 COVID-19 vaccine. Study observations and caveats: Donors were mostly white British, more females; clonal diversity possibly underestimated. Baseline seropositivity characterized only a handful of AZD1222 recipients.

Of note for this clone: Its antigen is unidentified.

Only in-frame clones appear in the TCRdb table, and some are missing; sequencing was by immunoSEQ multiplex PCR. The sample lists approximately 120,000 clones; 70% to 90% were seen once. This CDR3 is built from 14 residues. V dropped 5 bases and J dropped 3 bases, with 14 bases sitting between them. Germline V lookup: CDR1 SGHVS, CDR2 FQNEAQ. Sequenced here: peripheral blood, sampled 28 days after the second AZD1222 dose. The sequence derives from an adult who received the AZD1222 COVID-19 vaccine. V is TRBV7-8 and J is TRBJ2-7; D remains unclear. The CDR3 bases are TGTGCCAGCAGCCAAAAAAACAAGGGCTACGAGCAGTACTTC. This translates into CASSQKNKGYEQYF. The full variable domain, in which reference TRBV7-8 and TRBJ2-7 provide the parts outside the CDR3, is GAGVSQSPRYKVAKRGQDVALRCDPISGHVSLFWYQQALGQGPEFLTYFQNEAQLDKSGLPSDRFFAERPEGSVSTLKIQRTQQEDSAVYLCASSQKNKGYEQYFGPGTRLTVT.